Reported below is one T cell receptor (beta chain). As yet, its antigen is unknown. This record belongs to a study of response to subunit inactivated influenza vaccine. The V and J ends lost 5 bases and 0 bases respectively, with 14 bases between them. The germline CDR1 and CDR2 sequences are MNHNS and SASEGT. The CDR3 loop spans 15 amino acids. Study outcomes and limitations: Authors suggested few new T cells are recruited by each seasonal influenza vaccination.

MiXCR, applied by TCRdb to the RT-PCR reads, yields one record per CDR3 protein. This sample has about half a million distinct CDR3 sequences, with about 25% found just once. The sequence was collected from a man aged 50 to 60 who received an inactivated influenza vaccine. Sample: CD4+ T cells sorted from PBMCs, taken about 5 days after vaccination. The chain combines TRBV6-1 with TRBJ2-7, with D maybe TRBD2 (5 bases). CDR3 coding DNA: TGTGCCAGCAGTCCCGGACTGTTGAGCTCCTACGAGCAGTACTTC. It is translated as CASSPGLLSSYEQYF.